This TCR beta chain was sequenced in a study of cytomegalovirus exposure and HLA in healthy donors. PCR amplification relied on 60 Vbeta primers (plus 13 Jbeta primers). Measured with immunoSEQ multiplex PCR; TCRdb has only the in-frame clones, and not every one. The sample includes 150,000 to 200,000 clones, roughly 83% of them seen just once. General study findings and limits: In vitro testing confirmed a few CMV-associated chains as specific for CMV antigens. DRB1 had the most TCR associations and HLA-C the fewest, a later analysis found, with rates varying by HLA locus. Later on, an analysis found that several of the most significant clusters appeared to be linked to common viral pathogens, which included parvovirus B19. The study assumed roughly uniform donor sequencing depth for presence/absence analyses.

This clone was counted only a few times. As yet, its antigen is unknown. One end of the junction is discordant with germline, which a read error may explain. Germline V gives CDR1 SGHRS, CDR2 YFSETQ. CDR3 length equals 14 residues. This TCR derives from a woman between 45 and 60 years old in good health and CMV-seronegative. Source material: PBMCs. The gene calls are TRBV5-1 and TRBJ2-1; 12 bases agree with TRBD2. The DNA for the CDR3 is TGCGCCAGCACCTTGGGGACTAGCGGGAATGAGCAGTTCTTC. Amino acid sequence: CASTLGTSGNEQFF.